The clone carrying this T cell receptor beta chain has just a few counts. What it recognizes is unknown. This sample is part of a study of blood T cells in healthy people across ages. Study-level findings and limits: Diversity was higher, and naive CD4+ cells more numerous, in long-lived donors than in aged donors. The percentage of naive T cells correlated strongly with TCR beta diversity. Diversity estimates from one million T cells were considered underestimates.

A second PCR of roughly 7 to 11 cycles used a sample-barcoded 5' primer and a J-beta primer mix. Each CDR3 protein gets one entry after TCRdb re-called the 5' RACE reads with MiXCR. The data contain approximately 1,000,000 distinct CDR3 sequences, 35% to 50% of them singletons. This CDR3 comprises 12 residues. Germline CDR1 and CDR2: MGHRA and YSYEKL. Trimming took off 1 base at V and 7 bases at J, with 5 bases between the two ends. Samples each had at least 5 micrograms of total RNA extracted. Sequenced: blood. The TCR originated in a woman aged 60-70 years in good health. This chain uses TRBV4-1 with TRBJ2-1; D is unresolved. The DNA of the CDR3 is TGCGCCAGCAGCCAAGGAATTAATGAGCAGTTCTTC. Protein sequence: CASSQGINEQFF.